One sample yielded the 16 T cell receptor beta chains listed below, sequenced in a study of technical replicates of blood from a few donors. TCRdb's copy holds only in-frame clones and misses some; the assay was immunoSEQ multiplex PCR. This table has around 53,000 clones, 86% appearing once. Sequences were obtained from PBMCs. Receptors were obtained from a human donor in good health. Some clones in this sample may be carry-over from other donors' samples.

The chain has TRBV7-9 and TRBJ2-1; 7 nucleotides agree with TRBD1. Germline CDR1 SEHNR, CDR2 FQNEAQ (reference sequence). The CDR3 spans 15 residues. V was pared by 5 bases and J by 2 bases, with 6 bases of the junction left unmatched. Written as DNA, the CDR3 is TGTGCCAGCAGCCCTGGGACAGTAACCTACAATGAGCAGTTCTTC. Translating gives CASSPGTVTYNEQFF.

V is TRBV6-5 and J is TRBJ2-5, with 9 bases fitting TRBD1. CDR3 length: 15 residues. The germline V gene encodes CDR1 MNHEY and CDR2 SVGAGI. The V gene end was trimmed by 0 bases and the J gene end by 2 bases; junction bases not matched to a gene: 1. This CDR3 is CASSYSDRGQETQYF. DNA of the CDR3: TGTGCCAGCAGTTACTCGGACAGGGGACAAGAGACCCAGTACTTC.

The rearrangement links TRBV21-1 to TRBJ2-7; TRBD1, the D gene given by the table, was not confirmed from the DNA. TRBV21-1 is deemed a pseudogene. The CDR3 runs 14 residues. CDR3 in amino acids: CASSKGRGSYEQYF. CDR3 DNA: TGTGCCAGCAGCAAAGGCAGGGGTTCCTACGAGCAGTACTTC.

The chain couples TRBV7-8 to TRBJ2-7; 11 bases are a match to TRBD1. The CDR3 consists of 14 residues. With 5 bases clipped from V and 4 bases from J, the junction kept 4 bases outside the gene matches. Germline V lookup: CDR1 SGHVS, CDR2 FQNEAQ. The CDR3 is CASSAGTGGYEQYF. The CDR3, as DNA: TGTGCCAGCAGCGCCGGGACAGGGGGATACGAGCAGTACTTC.

The chain recombines TRBV30 with TRBJ2-1; 10 bases line up with TRBD1. The CDR3 length is 18 residues. V was clipped by 3 bases and J by 0 bases; unmatched bases: 11. Germline CDR1 GTSNPN, CDR2 SVGIG (reference sequence). CDR3 sequence: CAWRGQGQTLSSYNEQFF. The CDR3 bases are TGTGCCTGGAGGGGACAGGGGCAAACGTTGAGCTCCTACAATGAGCAGTTCTTC.

V gene TRBV2 combines with J gene TRBJ2-7, with TRBD1 as a possible D gene (6 bases). The CDR3 loop spans 14 amino acids. CDR1 is SNHLY and CDR2 is FYNNEI in the germline V gene. V was shortened by 5 bases and J by 4 bases, with 15 bases between the two germline ends. The CDR3 protein is CASSYSRTAYEQYF. CDR3 sequence (DNA): TGTGCCAGCAGTTACTCTCGGACAGCTTACGAGCAGTACTTC.

This clone was counted once. V and J are TRBV6-1 and TRBJ2-3, with D perhaps TRBD2 (6 bases). The CDR3 covers 14 residues. Germline V lookup: CDR1 MNHNS, CDR2 SASEGT. V lost 7 bases and J 2 bases, leaving 13 bases between the germline ends. Here the CDR3 DNA reads TGTGCCAGCATACTAGCCCCTTACACAGATACGCAGTATTTT. Translated: CASILAPYTDTQYF.

This clone was recorded once. The chain recombines TRBV29-1 with TRBJ2-5, with 8 bases lining up with TRBD1. Germline V CDR1 and CDR2: SQVTM, ANQGSEA. The J segment lost 4 bases and the V segment lost 4 bases, leaving 2 bases of the junction unmatched. This CDR3 has 12 residues. CDR3 nucleotide sequence: TGCAGCGTTGTTGGACAGGGAGAGACCCAGTACTTC. It yields the protein CSVVGQGETQYF.

As concerns this clone: A read error is likely, as this CDR3 ends without the conserved phenylalanine or tryptophan. Because the CDR3's place on the DNA is in doubt, the DNA is left out and the CDR3 is given as listed by TCRdb. J is TRBJ1-1 and V is TRBV23-1. Being an ORF, TRBV23-1 has a function that is uncertain. The CDR3 length equals 10 residues, ends included. The CDR3 is CASSHHYSGP.

This clone was picked up one time. The CDR3 here is CASSPRQGFYEQYF. The CDR3 region has the DNA TGTGCCAGCAGCCCGAGACAGGGGTTTTACGAGCAGTACTTC. The rearrangement links TRBV7-9 to TRBJ2-7, with TRBD1 matching over 8 bases. Germline CDR1 SEHNR, CDR2 FQNEAQ (reference sequence). V lost 5 bases and J lost 4; bases outside the gene matches: 7. This CDR3 has 14 residues.

CDR3 sequence reads: CASSYSEMGLEETQYF. The DNA for the CDR3 is TGTGCCAGCAGTTACTCGGAGATGGGACTGGAAGAGACCCAGTACTTC. The chain employs TRBV6-5 and TRBJ2-5; TRBD2 is a possible D gene (6 bases). The CDR3 length is 16 residues. The germline CDR1 and CDR2 sequences are MNHEY and SVGAGI. V was clipped by 0 bases and J by 3 bases, with 14 bases between them.

This chain connects TRBV5-1 to TRBJ2-2; no definite D call. CDR1 is SGHRS, CDR2 YFSETQ, per germline. V was shortened by 4 bases and J by 4 bases, with 17 bases between the two germline ends. The length of the CDR3 is 16 residues. CDR3 residues: CASSVAATQGTGELFF. The CDR3, as DNA: TGCGCCAGCAGCGTGGCAGCGACGCAAGGCACCGGGGAGCTGTTTTTT.

The rearrangement links TRBV11-2 to TRBJ1-2; 9 bases are shared with TRBD1. Per the germline V gene, CDR1 is SGHAT and CDR2 is FQNNGV. CDR3 length: 14 amino acids. Germline trimming cut 4 bases from V and 5 bases from J; bases unmatched to any gene: 5. The CDR3 DNA follows: TGTGCCAGCAGCTCGCCGACAGGGGGGTATGGCTACACCTTC. Its protein product is CASSSPTGGYGYTF.

The chain carries TRBV5-6 and TRBJ2-3, with 7 nucleotides matching TRBD2. Per the germline V gene, CDR1 is SGHDT and CDR2 is YYEEEE. This CDR3 region has 17 residues. V lost 5 bases to trimming and J lost 5 bases; unmatched junction nucleotides: 17. This CDR3 reads CASRKDRRGVGGDTQYF. CDR3 coding DNA: TGTGCCAGCAGGAAGGATCGACGGGGGGTAGGAGGAGATACGCAGTATTTT.

This clone was seen many times. The rearrangement joins TRBV7-2 to TRBJ2-1; 8 positions match TRBD2. The CDR3 runs 17 residues. Per the germline V gene, CDR1 is SGHTA and CDR2 is FQGNSA. The trim removed 5 bases at V and 4 bases at J, leaving 13 bases unmatched. The CDR3 loop reads CASSTGVRLAPYNEQFF. The CDR3 DNA reads TGTGCCAGCAGCACCGGCGTGAGACTAGCGCCTTACAATGAGCAGTTCTTC.

This chain links TRBV9 with TRBJ2-5; 8 bases agree with TRBD2. Trimming removed 3 bases from V and 4 bases from J; junction bases left unmatched: 5. CDR3 size: 14 residues. Germline V gene sequence: CDR1 SGDLS, CDR2 YYNGEE. As DNA, the CDR3 is TGTGCCAGCAGCGACGGGGGGGCAACAGAGACCCAGTACTTC. As protein: CASSDGGATETQYF.